The 9 T cell receptor beta chains given below trace back to one sample, sequenced in a study of T cell responses to AZD1222 COVID-19 vaccine. The method was immunoSEQ multiplex PCR; TCRdb's version includes in-frame clones alone and lacks a portion of them. The sample holds 200,000 or so clones, about 90% seen once. The sequencing here drew on peripheral blood, taken on day 0 of AZD1222 vaccination. These receptors were obtained from an adult in good health.

The rearrangement joins TRBV6-5 to TRBJ1-5; D not certain. With 0 bases removed from V and 7 bases from J, the gap between germline ends came to 10 bases. CDR3 length: 14 residues. Germline CDR1 is MNHEY and CDR2 is SVGAGI. The CDR3 region is CASSYSGQGQPQHF. The DNA of the CDR3 is TGTGCCAGCAGTTACTCAGGGCAAGGACAGCCCCAGCATTTT.

The genes are TRBV27 and TRBJ1-5; 7 positions match TRBD1. The CDR3 contains 14 residues. V trimming: 9 bases; J trimming: 1 base; junction bases outside the gene matches: 6. The germline V gene encodes CDR1 MNHEY and CDR2 SMNVEV (reference sequence). The chain's CDR3 is CASHPQGSNQPQHF. The CDR3 nucleotides are TGTGCCAGTCACCCACAGGGGAGCAATCAGCCCCAGCATTTT.

The chain joins TRBV18 to TRBJ2-7; D possibly uses TRBD1 or TRBD2 (5 bases each). This CDR3 is 15 amino acids long. Trimming shortened V by 3 bases and J by 0 bases, and 12 bases separated the two germline ends. The germline V gene encodes CDR1 KGHSH and CDR2 LQKENI. CDR3 DNA: TGTGCCAGCTCACCCGGGGCAGAACCCTCCTACGAGCAGTACTTC. It is translated as CASSPGAEPSYEQYF.

The chain combines TRBV6-5 with TRBJ2-7, with a possible D match to TRBD1 (5 bases). V was shortened by 6 bases and J by 4 bases, with 10 bases between the two germline ends. Germline V CDR1 and CDR2: MNHEY, SVGAGI. This CDR3 region has 12 residues. The CDR3 here is CASRSQGYEQYF. As DNA, the CDR3 is TGTGCCAGCAGAAGTCAGGGATACGAGCAGTACTTC.

The rearrangement links TRBV7-9 to TRBJ2-1, with TRBD1 matching over 8 bases. The CDR3 has 16 amino acids. Germline V gene data show CDR1 as SEHNR and CDR2 as FQNEAQ (reference sequence). Germline trimming cut 5 bases from V and 6 bases from J; bases unmatched to any gene: 12. Here the CDR3 reads CASSLGQGLGSNEQFF. DNA of the CDR3: TGTGCCAGCAGCCTCGGACAGGGCCTCGGTTCCAATGAGCAGTTCTTC.

The chain is built from TRBV10-1 and TRBJ2-7; D perhaps matches TRBD1 (6 bases). The germline V and J ends were trimmed by 0 bases and 3 bases, with 9 bases remaining between them. The length of the CDR3 is 14 residues. Germline CDR1 reads WNHNN; CDR2 reads SYGVQD (reference sequence). The CDR3 nucleotides are TGCGCCAGCAGTGAGTCGAGGGGGTACTACGAGCAGTACTTC. Its protein is CASSESRGYYEQYF.

The V gene is TRBV6-5, the J gene TRBJ1-3; a weak D match, TRBD1 (6 bases). Germline V gene lookup returns CDR1 MNHEY and CDR2 SVGAGI. Deletions cut 5 bases from V and 0 bases from J, with 11 bases between. CDR3 size: 15 residues. The CDR3 DNA is TGTGCCAGCAGTACCACAGGGTTCTCTGGAAACACCATATATTTT. The encoded protein is CASSTTGFSGNTIYF.

This rearrangement joins TRBV3-1 (or the pseudogene TRBV3-2) to TRBJ2-3, with 12 bases aligning to TRBD2. The CDR3 covers 17 residues. Germline loops: CDR1 LGHDT, CDR2 YNNKEL (reference sequence). V gave up 1 base and J gave up 6 bases; unmatched junction bases: 8. The CDR3 protein is CASSQVSTSGGPDTQYF. For the CDR3, the DNA is TGTGCCAGCAGCCAAGTATCGACTAGCGGGGGCCCGGATACGCAGTATTTT.

CDR3 sequence (DNA): TGTGCCAGCAGCCAAGGGGAAGCCTACAATGAGCAGTTCTTC. Protein sequence: CASSQGEAYNEQFF. The chain joins TRBV3-1 (or the pseudogene TRBV3-2) to TRBJ2-1; D not resolved. Trimming took 1 base from V and 2 from J, leaving 6 bases between them. The germline gives CDR1 LGHDT, CDR2 YNNKEL (reference sequence). This CDR3 comprises 14 residues.